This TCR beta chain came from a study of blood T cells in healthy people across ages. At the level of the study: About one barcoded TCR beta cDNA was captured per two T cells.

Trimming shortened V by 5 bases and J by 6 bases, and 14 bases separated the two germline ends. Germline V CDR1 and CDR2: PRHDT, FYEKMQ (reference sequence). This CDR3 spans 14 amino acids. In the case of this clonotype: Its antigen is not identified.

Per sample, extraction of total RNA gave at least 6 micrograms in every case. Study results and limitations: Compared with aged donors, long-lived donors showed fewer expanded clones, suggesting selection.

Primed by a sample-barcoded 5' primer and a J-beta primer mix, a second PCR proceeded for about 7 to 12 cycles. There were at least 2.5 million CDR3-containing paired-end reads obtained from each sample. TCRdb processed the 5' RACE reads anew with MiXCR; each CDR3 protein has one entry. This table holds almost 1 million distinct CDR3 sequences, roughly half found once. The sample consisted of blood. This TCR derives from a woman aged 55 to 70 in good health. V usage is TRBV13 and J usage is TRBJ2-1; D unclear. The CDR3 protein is CASSQAQFPNEQFF. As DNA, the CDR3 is TGTGCCAGCAGCCAGGCTCAGTTTCCCAATGAGCAGTTCTTC.